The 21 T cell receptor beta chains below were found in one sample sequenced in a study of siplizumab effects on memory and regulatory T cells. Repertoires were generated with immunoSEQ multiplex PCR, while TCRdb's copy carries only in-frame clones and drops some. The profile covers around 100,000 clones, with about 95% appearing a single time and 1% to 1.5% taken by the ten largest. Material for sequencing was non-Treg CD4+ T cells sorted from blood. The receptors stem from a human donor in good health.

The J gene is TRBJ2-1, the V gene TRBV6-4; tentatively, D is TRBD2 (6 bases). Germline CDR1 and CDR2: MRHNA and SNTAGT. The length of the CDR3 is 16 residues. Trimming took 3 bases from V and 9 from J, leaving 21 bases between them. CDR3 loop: CASSDHGKGLEGEQFF. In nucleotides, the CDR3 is TGTGCCAGCAGTGATCACGGGAAGGGATTGGAGGGTGAGCAGTTCTTC.

CDR3 sequence reads: CASSDRRSYGYTF. The DNA of the CDR3 is TGCGCCAGCAGTGATCGGAGGAGCTATGGCTACACCTTC. The chain carries TRBV10-1 and TRBJ1-2; D unresolved. The ends were cut back, 3 bases at V and 4 bases at J, with 9 bases in the middle. Germline loops: CDR1 WNHNN, CDR2 SYGVQD (reference sequence). CDR3 size: 13 residues.

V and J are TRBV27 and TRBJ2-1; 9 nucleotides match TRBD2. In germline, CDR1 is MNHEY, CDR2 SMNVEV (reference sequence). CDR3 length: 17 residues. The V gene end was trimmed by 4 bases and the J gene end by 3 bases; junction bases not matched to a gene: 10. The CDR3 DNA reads TGTGCCAGCAGTTCTTTTAGACTAGCGGAGAACTACAATGAGCAGTTCTTC. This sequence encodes CASSSFRLAENYNEQFF.

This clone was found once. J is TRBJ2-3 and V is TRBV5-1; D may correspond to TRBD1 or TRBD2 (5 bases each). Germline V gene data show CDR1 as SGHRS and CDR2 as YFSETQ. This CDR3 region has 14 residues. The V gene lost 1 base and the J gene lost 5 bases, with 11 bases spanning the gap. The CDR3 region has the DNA TGCGCCAGCAGCTTGCGGGGCCGGGGAGATACGCAGTATTTT. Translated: CASSLRGRGDTQYF.

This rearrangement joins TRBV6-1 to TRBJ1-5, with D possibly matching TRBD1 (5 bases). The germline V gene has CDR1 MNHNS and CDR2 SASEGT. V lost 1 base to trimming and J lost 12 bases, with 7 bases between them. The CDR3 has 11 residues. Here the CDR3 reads CASSEDRLQHF. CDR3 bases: TGTGCCAGCAGTGAAGACAGGCTCCAGCATTTT.

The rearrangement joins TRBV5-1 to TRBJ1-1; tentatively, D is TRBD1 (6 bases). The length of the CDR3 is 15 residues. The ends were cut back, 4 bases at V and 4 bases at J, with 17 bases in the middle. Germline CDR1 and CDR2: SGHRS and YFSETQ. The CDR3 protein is CASSQYNTDSTEAFF. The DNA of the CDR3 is TGCGCCAGCAGCCAGTACAACACGGACAGCACTGAAGCTTTCTTT.

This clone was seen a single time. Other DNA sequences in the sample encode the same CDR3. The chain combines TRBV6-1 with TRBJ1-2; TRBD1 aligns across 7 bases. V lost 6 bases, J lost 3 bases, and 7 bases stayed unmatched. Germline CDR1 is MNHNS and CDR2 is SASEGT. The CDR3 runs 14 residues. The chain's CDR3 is CASRPRQGDYGYTF. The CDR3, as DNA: TGTGCCAGCAGGCCGCGACAGGGCGACTATGGCTACACCTTC.

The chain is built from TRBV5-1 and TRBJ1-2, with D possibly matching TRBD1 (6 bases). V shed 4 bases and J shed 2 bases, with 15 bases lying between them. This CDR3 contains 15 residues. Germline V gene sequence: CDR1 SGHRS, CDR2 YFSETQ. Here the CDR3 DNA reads TGCGCCAGCAGCATAGGACAGACTGAAAACTATGGCTACACCTTC. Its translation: CASSIGQTENYGYTF.

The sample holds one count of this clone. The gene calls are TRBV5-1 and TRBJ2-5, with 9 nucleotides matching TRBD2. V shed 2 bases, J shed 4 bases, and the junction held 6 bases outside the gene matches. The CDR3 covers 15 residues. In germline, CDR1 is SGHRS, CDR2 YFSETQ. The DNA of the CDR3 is TGCGCCAGCAGCTTAGCGGGAGGCCCGTTAGAGACCCAGTACTTC. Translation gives CASSLAGGPLETQYF.

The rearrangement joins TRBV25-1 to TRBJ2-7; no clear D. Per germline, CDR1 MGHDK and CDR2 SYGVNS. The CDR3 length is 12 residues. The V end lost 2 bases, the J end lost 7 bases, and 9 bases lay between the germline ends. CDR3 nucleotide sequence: TGTGCCAGCAGTGAAAGAGAGGTAGAGCAGTACTTC. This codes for CASSEREVEQYF.

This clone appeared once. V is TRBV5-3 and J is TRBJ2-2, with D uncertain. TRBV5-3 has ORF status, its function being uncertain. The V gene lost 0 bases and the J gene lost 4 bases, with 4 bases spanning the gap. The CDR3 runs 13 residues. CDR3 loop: CARSLVFTGELFF. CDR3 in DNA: TGTGCCAGAAGCTTGGTGTTCACCGGGGAGCTGTTTTTT.

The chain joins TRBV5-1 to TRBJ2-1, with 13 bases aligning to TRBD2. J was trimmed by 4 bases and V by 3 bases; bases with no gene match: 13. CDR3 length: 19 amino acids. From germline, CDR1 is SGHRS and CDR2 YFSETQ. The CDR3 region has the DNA TGCGCCAGCAGCTACGAACAGCTGGGACTAGCGGGACGATACAATGAGCAGTTCTTC. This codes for CASSYEQLGLAGRYNEQFF.

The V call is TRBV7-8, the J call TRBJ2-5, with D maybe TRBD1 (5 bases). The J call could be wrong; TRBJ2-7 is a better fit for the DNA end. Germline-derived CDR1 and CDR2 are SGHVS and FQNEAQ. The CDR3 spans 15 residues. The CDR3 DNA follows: TGTGCCAGCAGCTTAGTTGGGGCGAAAACCTACGAGCAGTACTTC. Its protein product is CASSLVGAKTYEQYF.

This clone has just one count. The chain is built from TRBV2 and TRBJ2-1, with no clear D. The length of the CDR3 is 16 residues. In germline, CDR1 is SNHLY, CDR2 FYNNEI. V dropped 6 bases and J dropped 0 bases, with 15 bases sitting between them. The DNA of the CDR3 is TGTGCCAGCAGGTTAATCGAAACCCACTCCTACAATGAGCAGTTCTTC. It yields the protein CASRLIETHSYNEQFF.

DNA of the CDR3: TGCAGCGTTGCCCTAAGGACTAGCGGGGATGGGACCCAGTACTTC. This translates into CSVALRTSGDGTQYF. The chain employs TRBV29-1 and TRBJ2-5, with 12 bases identical to TRBD2. Germline-derived CDR1 and CDR2 are SQVTM and ANQGSEA. V dropped 4 bases and J dropped 7; count of bases not matched to a gene: 10. CDR3 length: 15 residues.

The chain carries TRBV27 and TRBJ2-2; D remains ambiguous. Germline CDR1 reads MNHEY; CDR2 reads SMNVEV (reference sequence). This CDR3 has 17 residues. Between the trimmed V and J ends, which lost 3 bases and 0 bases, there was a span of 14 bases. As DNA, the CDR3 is TGTGCCAGCAGTTTTTTAACAGTAAGCGCGAACACCGGGGAGCTGTTTTTT. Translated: CASSFLTVSANTGELFF.

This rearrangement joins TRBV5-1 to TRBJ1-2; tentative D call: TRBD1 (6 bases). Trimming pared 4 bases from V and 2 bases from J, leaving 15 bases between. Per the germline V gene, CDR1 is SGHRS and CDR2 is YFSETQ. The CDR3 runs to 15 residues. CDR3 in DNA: TGCGCCAGCAGCCCAAGCCCAGGGGCGAACTATGGCTACACCTTC. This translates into CASSPSPGANYGYTF.

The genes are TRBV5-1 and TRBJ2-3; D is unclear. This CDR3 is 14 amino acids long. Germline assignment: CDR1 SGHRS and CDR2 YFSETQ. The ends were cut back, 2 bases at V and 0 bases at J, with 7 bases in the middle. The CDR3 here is CASSFGPSTDTQYF. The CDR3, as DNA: TGCGCCAGCAGCTTCGGTCCTAGCACAGATACGCAGTATTTT.

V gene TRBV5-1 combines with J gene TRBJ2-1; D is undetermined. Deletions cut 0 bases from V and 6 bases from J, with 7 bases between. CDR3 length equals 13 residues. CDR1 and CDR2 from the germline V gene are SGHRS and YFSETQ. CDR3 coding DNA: TGCGCCAGCAGCTTGGGGCAAGTCAATGAGCAGTTCTTC. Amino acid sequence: CASSLGQVNEQFF.

CDR3 in amino acids: CASSFPGQPYEQYF. Here the CDR3 DNA reads TGTGCCAGCAGTTTCCCGGGACAGCCCTACGAGCAGTACTTC. V usage is TRBV28 and J usage is TRBJ2-7; 7 bases align to TRBD1. Trimming cost V 3 bases and J 2 bases; bases outside gene matches: 4. The CDR3 sequence is 14 residues long. CDR1 and CDR2 (germline): MDHEN, SYDVKM. The complete variable domain, with remaining parts taken from reference TRBV28 and TRBJ2-7, reads DVKVTQSSRYLVKRTGEKVFLECVQDMDHENMFWYRQDPGLGLRLIYFSYDVKMKEKGDIPEGYSVSREKKERFSLILESASTNQTSMYLCASSFPGQPYEQYFGPGTRLTVT.

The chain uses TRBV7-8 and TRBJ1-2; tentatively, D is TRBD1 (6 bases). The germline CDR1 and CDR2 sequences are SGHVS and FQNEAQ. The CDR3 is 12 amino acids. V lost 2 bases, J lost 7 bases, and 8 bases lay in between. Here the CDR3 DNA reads TGTGCCAGCAGCTTAATAGGGGGTGGCTACACCTTC. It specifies CASSLIGGGYTF.